This T cell receptor (beta chain) was identified during a study of early T cells in non-severe SARS-CoV-2 infection. Across the study: Chains were not paired, and sequencing was done on bulk RNA from unsorted whole blood.

This CDR3 has 12 residues. The germline V gene has CDR1 SGHNT and CDR2 YYREEE (reference sequence). V was trimmed by 4 bases and J by 2 bases, leaving 7 bases between them. Broader study findings: Comparison of clonotypes with VDJdb favored anti-spike CD8 responses while missing private and CD4 specificities.

This clonotype occurred many times. The antigen is undetermined. Each cDNA molecule carried a unique molecular identifier. From the 5' RACE reads, TCRdb called clonotypes with MiXCR, one entry per CDR3 protein. Of tens of thousands of distinct CDR3 sequences listed, under 10% are singletons. V is TRBV5-4 and J is TRBJ2-7, with D perhaps being TRBD1 or TRBD2 (5 bases each). The sequence came from an adult who was a healthcare worker with PCR-confirmed SARS-CoV-2 infection or an uninfected control (not recorded which). Material for sequencing was whole blood. The CDR3 spells CASSLGAYEQYF. The CDR3 DNA follows: TGTGCCAGCAGCCTGGGGGCCTACGAGCAGTACTTC. The variable domain in full, with the rest retrieved from reference TRBV5-4 and TRBJ2-7, is ETGVTQSPTHLIKTRGQQVTLRCSSQSGHNTVSWYQQALGQGPQFIFQYYREEENGRGNFPPRFSGLQFPNYSSELNVNALELDDSALYLCASSLGAYEQYFGPGTRLTVT.